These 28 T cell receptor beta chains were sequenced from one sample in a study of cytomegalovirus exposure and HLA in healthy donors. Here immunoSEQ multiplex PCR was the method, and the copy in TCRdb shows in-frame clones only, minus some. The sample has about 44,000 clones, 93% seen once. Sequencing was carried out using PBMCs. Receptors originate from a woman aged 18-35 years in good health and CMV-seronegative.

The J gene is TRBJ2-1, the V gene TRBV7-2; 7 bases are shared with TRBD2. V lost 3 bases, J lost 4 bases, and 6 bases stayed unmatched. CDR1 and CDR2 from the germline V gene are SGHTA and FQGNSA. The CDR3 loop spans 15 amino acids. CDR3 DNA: TGTGCCAGCAGCTTGATGGGGGAGGGATACAATGAGCAGTTCTTC. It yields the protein CASSLMGEGYNEQFF. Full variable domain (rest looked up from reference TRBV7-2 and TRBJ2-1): GAGVSQSPSNKVTEKGKDVELRCDPISGHTALYWYRQSLGQGLEFLIYFQGNSAPDKSGLPSDRFSAERTGGSVSTLTIQRTQQEDSAVYLCASSLMGEGYNEQFFGPGTRLTVL.

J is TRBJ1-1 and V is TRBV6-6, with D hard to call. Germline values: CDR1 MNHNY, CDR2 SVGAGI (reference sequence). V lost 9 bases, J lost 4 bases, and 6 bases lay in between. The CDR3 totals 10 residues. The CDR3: CASRGTEAFF. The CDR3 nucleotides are TGTGCCAGTCGGGGCACTGAAGCTTTCTTT.

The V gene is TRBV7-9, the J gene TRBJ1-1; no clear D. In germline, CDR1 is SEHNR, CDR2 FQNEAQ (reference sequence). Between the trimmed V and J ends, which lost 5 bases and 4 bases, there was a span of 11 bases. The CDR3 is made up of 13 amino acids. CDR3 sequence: CASSDRQVTEAFF. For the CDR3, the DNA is TGTGCCAGCAGCGATCGGCAGGTCACTGAAGCTTTCTTT.

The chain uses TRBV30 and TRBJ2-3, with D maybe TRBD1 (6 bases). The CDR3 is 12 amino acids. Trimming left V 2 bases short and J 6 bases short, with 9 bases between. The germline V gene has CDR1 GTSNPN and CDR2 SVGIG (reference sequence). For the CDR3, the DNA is TGTGCCTGGAGTCGACAGGAGGATACGCAGTATTTT. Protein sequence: CAWSRQEDTQYF.

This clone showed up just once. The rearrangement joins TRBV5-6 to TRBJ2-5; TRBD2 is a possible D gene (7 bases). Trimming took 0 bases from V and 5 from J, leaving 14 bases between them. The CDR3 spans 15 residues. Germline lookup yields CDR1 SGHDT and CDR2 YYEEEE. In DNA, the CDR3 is TGTGCCAGCAGCTTGGGTGGGGGGGCCGGGGAGACCCAGTACTTC. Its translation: CASSLGGGAGETQYF.

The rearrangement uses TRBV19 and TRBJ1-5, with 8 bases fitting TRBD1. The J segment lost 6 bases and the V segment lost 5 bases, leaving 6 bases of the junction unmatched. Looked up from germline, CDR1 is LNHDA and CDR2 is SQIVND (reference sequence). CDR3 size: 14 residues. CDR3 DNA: TGTGCCAGTAGTTTACGACAGGGGCCTCAGCCCCAGCATTTT. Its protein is CASSLRQGPQPQHF.

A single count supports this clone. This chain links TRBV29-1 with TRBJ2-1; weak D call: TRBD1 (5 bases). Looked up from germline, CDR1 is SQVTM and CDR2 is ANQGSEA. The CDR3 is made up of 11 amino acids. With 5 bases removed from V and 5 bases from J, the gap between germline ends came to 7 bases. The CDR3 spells CSVFRDNEQFF. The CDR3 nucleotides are TGCAGCGTTTTCAGGGACAATGAGCAGTTCTTC.

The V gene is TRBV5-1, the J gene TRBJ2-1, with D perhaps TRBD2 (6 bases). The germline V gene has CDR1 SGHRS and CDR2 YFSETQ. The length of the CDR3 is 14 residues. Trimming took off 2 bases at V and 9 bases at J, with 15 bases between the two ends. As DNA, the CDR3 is TGCGCCAGCAGCTTTAGGTCCCTCGGGGGTGAGCAGTTCTTC. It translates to CASSFRSLGGEQFF.

The CDR3 region has the DNA TGTGCCAGCAGTATGACAGTGAACACTGAAGCTTTCTTT. It specifies CASSMTVNTEAFF. The gene calls are TRBV6-6 and TRBJ1-1, with a weak D call TRBD1 (5 bases). V was shortened by 5 bases and J by 0 bases, with 7 bases between the two germline ends. The CDR3 is 13 amino acids. The germline gives CDR1 MNHNY, CDR2 SVGAGI (reference sequence).

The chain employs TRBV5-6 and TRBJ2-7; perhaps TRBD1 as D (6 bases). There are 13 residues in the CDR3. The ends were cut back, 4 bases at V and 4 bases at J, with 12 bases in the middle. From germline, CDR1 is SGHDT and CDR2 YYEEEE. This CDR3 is CASSRRGGYEQYF. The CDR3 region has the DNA TGTGCCAGCAGCCGCAGGGGCGGGTACGAGCAGTACTTC.

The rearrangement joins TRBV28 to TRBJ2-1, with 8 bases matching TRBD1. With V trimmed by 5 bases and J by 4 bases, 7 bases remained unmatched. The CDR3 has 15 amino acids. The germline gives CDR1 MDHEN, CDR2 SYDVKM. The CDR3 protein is CASSPETGAYNEQFF. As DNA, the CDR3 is TGTGCCAGCAGTCCAGAGACAGGGGCGTACAATGAGCAGTTCTTC. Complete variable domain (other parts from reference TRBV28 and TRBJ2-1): DVKVTQSSRYLVKRTGEKVFLECVQDMDHENMFWYRQDPGLGLRLIYFSYDVKMKEKGDIPEGYSVSREKKERFSLILESASTNQTSMYLCASSPETGAYNEQFFGPGTRLTVL.

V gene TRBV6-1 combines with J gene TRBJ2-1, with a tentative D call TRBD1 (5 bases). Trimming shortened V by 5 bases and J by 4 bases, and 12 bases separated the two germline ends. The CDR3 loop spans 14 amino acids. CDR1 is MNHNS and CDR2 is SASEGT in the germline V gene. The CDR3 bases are TGTGCCAGCAGTACAGGTGCCGAGTACAATGAGCAGTTCTTC. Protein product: CASSTGAEYNEQFF.

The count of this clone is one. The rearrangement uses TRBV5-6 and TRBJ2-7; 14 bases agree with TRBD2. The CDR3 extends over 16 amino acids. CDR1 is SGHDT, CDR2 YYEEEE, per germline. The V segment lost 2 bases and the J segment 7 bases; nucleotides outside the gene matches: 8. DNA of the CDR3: TGTGCCAGCAGCTTTGGACTAGCGGGAGGATCGGGGGAGCAGTACTTC. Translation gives CASSFGLAGGSGEQYF.

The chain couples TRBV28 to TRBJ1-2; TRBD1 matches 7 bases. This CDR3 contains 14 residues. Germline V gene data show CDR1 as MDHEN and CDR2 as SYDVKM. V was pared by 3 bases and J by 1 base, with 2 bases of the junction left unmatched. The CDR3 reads CASSFRGNNYGYTF. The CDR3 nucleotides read TGTGCCAGCAGTTTCAGGGGGAATAACTATGGCTACACCTTC.

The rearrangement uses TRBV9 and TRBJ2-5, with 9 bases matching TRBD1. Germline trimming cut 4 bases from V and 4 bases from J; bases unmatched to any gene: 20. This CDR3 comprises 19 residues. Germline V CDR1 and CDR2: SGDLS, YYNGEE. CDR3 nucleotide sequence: TGTGCCAGCAGCAGGTCCGGGACAGGGATCCTGGCTGGGGTAGAGACCCAGTACTTC. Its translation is CASSRSGTGILAGVETQYF.

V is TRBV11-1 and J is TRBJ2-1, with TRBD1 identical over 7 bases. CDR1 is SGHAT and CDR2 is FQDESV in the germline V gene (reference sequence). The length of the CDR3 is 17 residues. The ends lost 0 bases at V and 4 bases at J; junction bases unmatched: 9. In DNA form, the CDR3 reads TGTGCCAGCAGCTTAGCGAAGACAGGGAGCAGGTACAATGAGCAGTTCTTC. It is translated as CASSLAKTGSRYNEQFF.

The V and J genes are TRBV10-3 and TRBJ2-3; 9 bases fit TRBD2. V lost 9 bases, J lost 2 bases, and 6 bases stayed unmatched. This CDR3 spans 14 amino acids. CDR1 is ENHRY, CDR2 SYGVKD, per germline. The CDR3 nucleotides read TGTGCCATGAGAAGCGGGGGGAACACAGATACGCAGTATTTT. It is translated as CAMRSGGNTDTQYF.

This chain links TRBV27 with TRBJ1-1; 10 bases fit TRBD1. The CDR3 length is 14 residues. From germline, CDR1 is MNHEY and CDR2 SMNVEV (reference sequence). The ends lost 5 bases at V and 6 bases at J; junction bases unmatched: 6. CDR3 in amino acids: CASSLQTGGPEAFF. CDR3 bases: TGTGCCAGCAGTCTCCAGACAGGGGGCCCTGAAGCTTTCTTT.

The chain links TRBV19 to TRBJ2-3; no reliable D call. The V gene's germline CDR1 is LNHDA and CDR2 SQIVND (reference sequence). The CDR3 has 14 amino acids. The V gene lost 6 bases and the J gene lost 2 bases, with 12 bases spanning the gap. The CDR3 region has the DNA TGTGCCAGTAGAGACATGGAACCCACAGATACGCAGTATTTT. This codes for CASRDMEPTDTQYF.

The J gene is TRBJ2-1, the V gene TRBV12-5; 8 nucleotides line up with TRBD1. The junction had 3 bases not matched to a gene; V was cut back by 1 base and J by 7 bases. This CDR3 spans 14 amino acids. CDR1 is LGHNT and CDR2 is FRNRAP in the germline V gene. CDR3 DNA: TGTGCTAGTGGTTTGGGGACAGGGATGAATGAGCAGTTCTTC. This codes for CASGLGTGMNEQFF.

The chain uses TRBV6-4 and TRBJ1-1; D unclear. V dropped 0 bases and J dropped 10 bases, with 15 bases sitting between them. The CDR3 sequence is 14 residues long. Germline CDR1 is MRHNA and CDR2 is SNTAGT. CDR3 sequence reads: CASSDSNRQAPAFF. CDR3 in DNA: TGTGCCAGCAGTGACTCGAACCGGCAGGCACCAGCTTTCTTT.

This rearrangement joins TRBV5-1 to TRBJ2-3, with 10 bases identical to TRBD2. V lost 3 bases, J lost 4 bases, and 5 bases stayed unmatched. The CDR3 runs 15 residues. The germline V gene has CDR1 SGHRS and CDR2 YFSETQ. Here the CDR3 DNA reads TGCGCCAGCAGCTCCGGACTAGCGGTAGCAGATACGCAGTATTTT. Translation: CASSSGLAVADTQYF.

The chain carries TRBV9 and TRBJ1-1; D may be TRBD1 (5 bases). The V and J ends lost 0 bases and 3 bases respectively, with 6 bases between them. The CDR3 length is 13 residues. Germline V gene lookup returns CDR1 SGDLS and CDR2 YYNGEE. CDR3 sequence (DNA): TGTGCCAGCAGCGTAGAACAGGACACTGAAGCTTTCTTT. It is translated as CASSVEQDTEAFF. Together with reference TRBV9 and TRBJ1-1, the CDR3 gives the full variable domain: DSGVTQTPKHLITATGQRVTLRCSPRSGDLSVYWYQQSLDQGLQFLIQYYNGEERAKGNILERFSAQQFPDLHSELNLSSLELGDSALYFCASSVEQDTEAFFGQGTRLTVV.

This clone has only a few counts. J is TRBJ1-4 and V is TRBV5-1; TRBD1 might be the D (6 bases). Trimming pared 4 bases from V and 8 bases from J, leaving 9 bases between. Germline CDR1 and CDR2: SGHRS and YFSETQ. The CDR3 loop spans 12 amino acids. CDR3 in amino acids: CASSPQGEKLFF. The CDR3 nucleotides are TGCGCCAGCAGCCCCCAGGGGGAAAAACTGTTTTTT.

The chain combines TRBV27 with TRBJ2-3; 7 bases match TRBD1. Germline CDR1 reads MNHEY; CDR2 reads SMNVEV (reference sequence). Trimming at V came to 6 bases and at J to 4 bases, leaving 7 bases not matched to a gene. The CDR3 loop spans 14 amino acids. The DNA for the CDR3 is TGTGCCAGCAGGACAGGGTTAAACCCAGATACGCAGTATTTT. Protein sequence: CASRTGLNPDTQYF.

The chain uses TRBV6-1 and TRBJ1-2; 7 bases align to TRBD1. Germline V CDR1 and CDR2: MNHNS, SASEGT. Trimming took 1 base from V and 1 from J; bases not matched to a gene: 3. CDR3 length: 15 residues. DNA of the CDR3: TGTGCCAGCAGTGAAGGGCAGGGGGTTAACTATGGCTACACCTTC. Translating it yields CASSEGQGVNYGYTF.

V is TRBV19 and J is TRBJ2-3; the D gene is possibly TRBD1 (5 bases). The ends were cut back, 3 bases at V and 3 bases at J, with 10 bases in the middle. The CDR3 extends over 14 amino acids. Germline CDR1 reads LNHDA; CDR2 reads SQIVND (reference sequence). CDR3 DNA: TGTGCCAGTAGTATGCTGCAGGGAACAGATACGCAGTATTTT. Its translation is CASSMLQGTDTQYF.

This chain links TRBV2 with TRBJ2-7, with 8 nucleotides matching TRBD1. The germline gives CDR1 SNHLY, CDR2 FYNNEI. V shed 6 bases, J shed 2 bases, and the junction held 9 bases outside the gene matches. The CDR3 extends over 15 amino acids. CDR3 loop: CASRVPGQATYEQYF. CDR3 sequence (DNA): TGTGCCAGCAGGGTCCCGGGACAGGCTACCTACGAGCAGTACTTC. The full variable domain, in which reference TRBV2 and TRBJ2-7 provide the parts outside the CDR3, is EPEVTQTPSHQVTQMGQEVILRCVPISNHLYFYWYRQILGQKVEFLVSFYNNEISEKSEIFDDQFSVERPDGSNFTLKIRSTKLEDSAMYFCASRVPGQATYEQYFGPGTRLTVT.